This T cell receptor beta chain was found in a study of OX40 agonist ivuxolimab in advanced cancers. The repertoire was sequenced with immunoSEQ multiplex PCR; TCRdb's copy has only in-frame clones and lacks some. The sample includes tens of thousands of clones, around 81% of them seen just once. V gave up 2 bases and J gave up 0 bases, with 8 bases separating them. CDR1 is LNHDA and CDR2 is SQIVND in the germline V gene (reference sequence). The CDR3 extends over 15 amino acids. The rearrangement uses TRBV19 and TRBJ1-5; no reliable D call. The starting material was CD4+ or CD8+ T cells sorted from blood, obtained in a trial of the OX40 agonist ivuxolimab. The TCR originated in an adult with an advanced solid tumor such as melanoma, head and neck, liver or kidney cancer. The CDR3 DNA reads TGTGCCAGTAGTATATGGGCGGATAGCAATCAGCCCCAGCATTTT. It is translated as CASSIWADSNQPQHF.